These T cell receptor beta chains were read from a single sample in a study of T cell responses to AZD1222 COVID-19 vaccine. Sequenced by immunoSEQ multiplex PCR; TCRdb stores in-frame clones only, minus some. The sample carries 150,000 to 190,000 clones, over 75% recorded once. The sequencing here drew on peripheral blood, taken on day 0 of AZD1222 vaccination. The receptors derive from an adult in good health. Both conserved end residues are trimmed from each CDR3. For some rows the clone size is stated as once, few or many, or as a class when expanded; others skip it.

size: NA; J: TRBJ1-1; V: TRBV2; CDR3: ASSWTGSTEAF
size: NA; J: TRBJ1-6; V: TRBV7-2; CDR3: ASSLSTGPYNSPLH
size: NA; J: TRBJ2-1; V: TRBV25-1; CDR3: ASSEYLGSYNEQF
size: NA; J: TRBJ1-2; V: TRBV2; CDR3: ASSGDSDYGYT
size: NA; J: TRBJ2-1; V: TRBV14; CDR3: ASSQRVAEREF
size: NA; J: TRBJ1-1; V: TRBV7-9; CDR3: ASSPTVNTEAF
size: once; J: TRBJ1-4; V: TRBV5-8; CDR3: ASSSGGRSLINEKLF
size: NA; J: TRBJ1-4; V: TRBV7-2; CDR3: ASSSVRGEKLF
size: NA; J: TRBJ2-7; V: TRBV11-2; CDR3: ASSPWASSYEQY
size: NA; J: TRBJ2-2; V: TRBV7-9; CDR3: ASSASGVNTGELF
size: NA; J: TRBJ2-7; V: TRBV28; CDR3: ASSLPPLLEQY
size: NA; J: TRBJ2-5; V: TRBV28; CDR3: ASSFMGTGSATQY
size: NA; J: TRBJ2-7; V: TRBV27; CDR3: ASSPLTVSYEQY
size: NA; J: TRBJ2-1; V: TRBV3-1/TRBV3-2; CDR3: ASSQDRSSYNEQF